The clone carrying this T cell receptor beta chain was counted between two and nine times. CDR3 length: 16 amino acids. Trimming cost V 2 bases and J 0 bases; bases outside gene matches: 3. Germline V gene lookup returns CDR1 SGHTA and CDR2 FQGNSA. This record comes from a study of T cells in Graves' hyperthyroidism and ophthalmopathy. Researchers amplified the TCR beta CDR3 regions from RNA transcripts. The TCR CDR3 was amplified in a first-round RT-PCR using the HTBI primer set. TCRdb processed the multiplex PCR reads anew with MiXCR; each CDR3 protein has one entry. The data contain about 560,000 distinct CDR3 sequences, around 15% of them singletons.

The rearrangement links TRBV7-2 to TRBJ2-2; 7 positions match TRBD1. The sequence was obtained from a woman aged 18-29 years with Graves' hyperthyroidism. The sequencing input was blood. The CDR3 region has the DNA TGTGCCAGCAGCTTATCAGGGGGTCCGAACACCGGGGAGCTGTTTTTT. Its translation is CASSLSGGPNTGELFF.